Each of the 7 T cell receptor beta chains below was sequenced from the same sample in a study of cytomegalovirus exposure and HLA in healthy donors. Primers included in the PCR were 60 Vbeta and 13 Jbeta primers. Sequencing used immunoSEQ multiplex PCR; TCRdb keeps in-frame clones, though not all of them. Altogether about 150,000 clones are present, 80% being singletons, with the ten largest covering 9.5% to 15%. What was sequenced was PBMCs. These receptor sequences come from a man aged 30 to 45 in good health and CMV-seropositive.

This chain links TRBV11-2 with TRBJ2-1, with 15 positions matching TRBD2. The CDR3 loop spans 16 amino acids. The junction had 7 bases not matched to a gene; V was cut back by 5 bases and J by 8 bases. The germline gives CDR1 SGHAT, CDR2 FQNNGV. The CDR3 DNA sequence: TGTGCCAGCAGCGGCCGGACTAGCGGGAGGGTCGATGAGCAGTTCTTC. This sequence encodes CASSGRTSGRVDEQFF. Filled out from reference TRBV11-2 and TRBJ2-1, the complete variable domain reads EAGVAQSPRYKIIEKRQSVAFWCNPISGHATLYWYQQILGQGPKLLIQFQNNGVVDDSQLPKDRFSAERLKGVDSTLKIQPAKLEDSAVYLCASSGRTSGRVDEQFFGPGTRLTVL.

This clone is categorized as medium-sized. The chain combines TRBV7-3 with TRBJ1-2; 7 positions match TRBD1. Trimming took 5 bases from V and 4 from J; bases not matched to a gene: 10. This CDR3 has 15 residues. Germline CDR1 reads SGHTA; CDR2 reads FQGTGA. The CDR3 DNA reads TGTGCCAGCAGCCTCCGACAGGGAGGTGGCTATGGCTACACCTTC. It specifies CASSLRQGGGYGYTF.

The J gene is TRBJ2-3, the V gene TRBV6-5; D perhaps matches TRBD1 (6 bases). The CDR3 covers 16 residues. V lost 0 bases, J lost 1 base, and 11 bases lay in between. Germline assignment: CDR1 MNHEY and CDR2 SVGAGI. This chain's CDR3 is CASSYSMHRGTDTQYF. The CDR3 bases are TGTGCCAGCAGTTACTCGATGCACAGGGGCACAGATACGCAGTATTTT.

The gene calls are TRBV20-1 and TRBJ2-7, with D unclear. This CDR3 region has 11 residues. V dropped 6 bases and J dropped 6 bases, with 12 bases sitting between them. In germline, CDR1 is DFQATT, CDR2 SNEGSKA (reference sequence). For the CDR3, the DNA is TGCAGTGCAGACAATACCGGCGAGCAGTACTTC. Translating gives CSADNTGEQYF.

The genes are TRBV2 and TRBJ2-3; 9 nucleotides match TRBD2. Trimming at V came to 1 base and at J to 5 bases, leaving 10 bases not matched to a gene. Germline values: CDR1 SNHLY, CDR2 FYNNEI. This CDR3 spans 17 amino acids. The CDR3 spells CASSEGGGRAGGDTQYF. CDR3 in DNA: TGTGCCAGCAGTGAAGGGGGCGGGAGGGCCGGGGGAGATACGCAGTATTTT. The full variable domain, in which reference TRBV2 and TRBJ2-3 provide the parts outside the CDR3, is EPEVTQTPSHQVTQMGQEVILRCVPISNHLYFYWYRQILGQKVEFLVSFYNNEISEKSEIFDDQFSVERPDGSNFTLKIRSTKLEDSAMYFCASSEGGGRAGGDTQYFGPGTRLTVL.

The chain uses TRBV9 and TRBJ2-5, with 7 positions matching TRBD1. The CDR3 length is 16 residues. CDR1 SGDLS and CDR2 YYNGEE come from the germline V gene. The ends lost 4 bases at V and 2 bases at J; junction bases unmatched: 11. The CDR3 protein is CASSPNAGTAQETQYF. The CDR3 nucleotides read TGTGCCAGCAGCCCTAACGCCGGGACAGCACAAGAGACCCAGTACTTC. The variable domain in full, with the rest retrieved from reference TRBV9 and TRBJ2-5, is DSGVTQTPKHLITATGQRVTLRCSPRSGDLSVYWYQQSLDQGLQFLIQYYNGEERAKGNILERFSAQQFPDLHSELNLSSLELGDSALYFCASSPNAGTAQETQYFGPGTRLLVL.

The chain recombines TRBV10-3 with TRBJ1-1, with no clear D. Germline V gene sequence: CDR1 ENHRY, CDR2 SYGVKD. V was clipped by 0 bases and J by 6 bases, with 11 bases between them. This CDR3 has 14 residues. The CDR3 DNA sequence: TGTGCCATCAGTGAGTCGCTTCCGGTAGCTGAAGCTTTCTTT. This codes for CAISESLPVAEAFF.